The sequence of this T cell receptor beta chain was determined in a study of cytomegalovirus exposure and HLA in healthy donors (dated by TCRdb to the late 2010s). The study in broad terms: An earlier analysis of 587 of the donors reported 276 Gb of sequence data and 117 million unique TCR beta sequences obtained from about 170 million T cells. Roughly 300 gigabases of sequencing data and around 87 million unique TCR sequences were included in an early release covering roughly 700 HLA-typed donors. Of the roughly 390 genotyped donors, roughly 85% fell in the genetic ancestry cluster associated with self-reported Caucasian donors. The study was designed to test whether signatures of past pathogen exposure could be identified by cataloging public T cell receptors. The study used immunosequencing to profile the T cell repertoires of 666 subjects and linked those repertoires to cytomegalovirus serostatus. Besides the first cohort of roughly 660 subjects, a separate validation cohort made up of over 100 different subjects was used. To predict cytomegalovirus infection status, the study combined high-throughput TCR immunosequencing, statistical association of individual TCRs with disease status, and machine learning. A later analysis re-analyzed previously published TCR beta repertoires from 660 or so donors and added high-resolution HLA genotyping to study TCR occurrence patterns. Rather than using new phenotypic data, the later analysis identified candidate immune exposures from TCR beta sequences and from how often those sequences occurred across donors. An earlier analysis of fewer than 750 of the donors used high-throughput TCR beta sequencing to judge whether each TCR beta V gene segment behaved as functional or pseudogenic. Donor age, sex, ethnicity and CMV serostatus were compiled alongside the repertoire data. In a later genetic analysis, genome-wide SNP genotypes for about 55% of the roughly 670 donors were used, and that subset was treated as a discovery cohort. Every discovery cohort repertoire had been produced on one sequencing platform. Both class I and class II loci were covered by HLA typing, at four-digit resolution. The number of donors typed differed by locus, with roughly 620-630 for A, B, C, DRB1 and DQB1, roughly 520 for DQA1, over 600 for DPA1, and over 400 for DPB1. Because of strong linkage in the cohort, five DR-DQ haplotypes were treated as single units for association and clustering. Among about 360 genotyped donors of the cohort, an average of roughly 240,000 unique TCR beta nucleotide sequences were sequenced per donor, around 20% of them non-productive.

Comment on this clone: Its antigen remains unidentified. No much larger clonotype is one base removed from it; base qualities were not supplied.

Paper-wide results and their limitations: Specific HLA alleles were associated with 16,951 TCR beta sequences at a false discovery rate of 0.05 in a later analysis. The authors suggested that the approach could potentially be extended to other disease states and immunological phenotypes. The classifier was reported to diagnose cytomegalovirus status with high specificity and sensitivity in both the original cohort and the validation cohort. Because HLA typing was missing for some donors at each locus, association tests included only the typed subset. Sequencing depth was assumed to be roughly uniform across donors in the presence/absence analyses, though that assumption may not hold. In a later analysis, HLA-associated TCR beta chains were found to be more clonally expanded and to have lower generation probabilities than equally common non-associated chains. An association between a missense DCLRE1C variant and V-gene and J-gene trimming of TCR beta chains was found in a later genetic analysis and replicated in an independent cohort. CMV serostatus was the only immune exposure information available for the cohort. A cluster of highly shared sequence variants was judged likely to represent a technical artifact of the sequencing pipeline. In vitro tests confirmed that three of the cytomegalovirus-associated TCR beta chains recognize cytomegalovirus antigens. When HLA alleles, especially DR and DQ, strongly co-occurred, TCR associations were difficult to assign to individual alleles. A further reported finding was that TCR beta sequences accurately predicted the HLA-A and HLA-B alleles for most subjects in the first cohort. The cohort was sequenced for TCR beta chains only, and without alpha or paired-chain data the features that could be detected were limited. According to a later analysis, TCR association rates differed among HLA loci, with DRB1 alleles showing the most associated TCRs and HLA-C alleles showing the fewest. Correlated functional status among segregating V segments might reflect linkage disequilibrium, but an unknown experimental factor could not be ruled out. Most TCR sequences were seen in very few donors, while some public TCRs were found in many individuals. Several of the top co-occurrence clusters appeared to be linked to parvovirus B19, influenza, CMV and Epstein-Barr virus, according to a later analysis. In a later genetic analysis, fewer N-insertions in productive TCRs were reported among donors in an Asian-associated ancestry cluster than the roughly 700-donor mean. In an earlier analysis of more than 450 of the donors, most TCR beta V segments were observed in productive rearrangements about 87% or about 30% of the time, broadly matching IMGT annotations. Because counts were too low, more than 15 rarely observed V segments, including chromosome 9 orphons, were left out of the earlier analysis of approximately 500 of the donors. In the study, some 180 TCR beta chains were listed as associated with cytomegalovirus. A later analysis found that most CMV-associated TCR beta chains appeared HLA-restricted, with HLA associations seemingly driven largely by CMV exposure.

The cohort consisted of 600 to 700 healthy bone marrow donors. At the time of sampling, all cohort members were nominally healthy, though unrecorded immune exposures were likely present. The donor was CMV seronegative and belonged to the group of roughly 330 seronegative cohort members. Every donor gave a peripheral blood sample, and the peripheral blood mononuclear cells from that sample were used for TCR beta sequencing. The Qiagen DNeasy Blood Extraction Kit was used to extract genomic DNA from the blood cell samples. The library relied on the immunoSEQ multiplex PCR assay. A mixture of 60 forward primers for TCR Vbeta segments and 13 reverse primers for TCR Jbeta segments was used in the multiplex PCR. The CDR3 region of rearranged TCR beta genes was amplified from genomic DNA by a multiplex PCR assay. The amplified TCR beta libraries were sequenced on the Illumina HiSeq System as 87-base-pair reads. In the paper's pipeline: A later analysis tallied tens of millions of unique TCR beta chains across the 600 to 700 repertoires, and roughly 11 million of those chains were shared by two or more donors. Raw reads were error-corrected and collapsed into unique sequences by a nearest-neighbor algorithm in which closely related sequences were merged to remove PCR and sequencing errors. Alignment of CDR3 sequences to IMGT reference sequences was used to assign V, D and J gene segments. For a sequence to be retained, a match of at least six nucleotides was required to both a V gene segment and a J gene segment. A rearrangement was called productive if the CDR3 had no stop codons and remained in frame with V and J, and every other rearrangement was called non-productive. CDR3 was defined according to IMGT convention as the region running from the second conserved V-encoded cysteine to the conserved J-encoded phenylalanine. In an earlier analysis of around 540 of the donors, sequences lacking an unambiguous match to a single V gene segment were excluded. An earlier analysis of a few hundred of the donors classified V segments as functional when productive rearrangements were above 56.7% and as segregating when the standard deviation between donors was above 5%. A statistical classification framework was built for diagnosing cytomegalovirus status from the catalog of TCR beta chain sequences. In a later analysis, TCR nucleotide sequences were compared against IMGT/GENE-DB human TR gene sequences so that V and J genes could be assigned. Using the TCRdist pipeline, a later analysis assigned CDR3 sequences along with most-parsimonious VDJ recombination scenarios. In a later analysis, each TCR beta chain was defined by its CDR3 amino acid sequence together with its V-gene family, and reads without a unique V-gene family were excluded. To address suspected cross-contamination and a sequencing artifact, a later analysis removed several hundred highly shared, low-generation-probability nucleotide sequences. For each public chain, a later analysis derived a clonal expansion index from normalized ranks of inferred template counts within each repertoire. Generation probabilities in a later analysis came from a VDJ recombination model fitted to out-of-frame rearrangements, and those results were checked against IGoR. In a later analysis, hypergeometric tests were used to score TCR-TCR, TCR-HLA and TCR-CMV co-occurrence, with a repertoire-size bias correction applied to TCR pairs. To estimate false discovery rates, a later analysis permuted the HLA or CMV assignments 20 times. In a later analysis, co-occurring TCRs were grouped using DBSCAN, with TCRdist sequence similarity added in when clustering inside HLA-allele-positive subsets. For co-occurrence clustering, repertoires with fewer than 30,000 or more than 120,000 public chains were excluded, along with about five repertoires with anomalous nucleotide sharing. TCRdb holds this immuneACCESS table with in-frame rearrangements only. Some clones are missing; in checked studies, unresolved V genes explain under half, and the rest has no known cause. V, J and clone size derive from that table, while D and trimming were established from the DNA sequence. In this sample the table shows more than 150,000 clones, about 85% of which occur a single time. Around 4% of the sample goes to the ten largest clones.

Sequencing used PBMCs. This receptor was obtained from a middle-aged man in good health and CMV-seronegative.

CDR3 region: CASSLPGAGGYNEQFF. The bases read TGCGCCAGCAGCCTCCCAGGGGCGGGGGGTTACAATGAGCAGTTCTTC. The sequence is built from TRBV4-1 and TRBJ2-1; 8 central bases correspond to TRBD2. According to the germline V gene, CDR1 reads MGHRA and CDR2 reads YSYEKL. V is cut back by 4 bases and J by 4 bases, with 9 bases in the junction unmatched. Including cysteine and phenylalanine, the CDR3 has 16 amino acids. Only the CDR3 portion is preserved as DNA: 48 bases, with reading frame beginning at the first base.